The TCR delta chain under discussion was sequenced for a study of gamma-delta T cells after stem cell transplantation. To note about this clone: Other DNA sequences in this specimen translate into the identical CDR3.

TCRdb re-identified clones in the RT-PCR reads via CATT. The sample shows around 1,300 delta-chain clones, approximately 25% of them seen only once. Germline lookup yields CDR1 TSWWSYY and CDR2 QGS. The CDR3 is 15 residues long. V was clipped by 6 bases and J by 3 bases, with 17 bases between them. The clonotype was recovered from a human donor. It is not recorded whose cells these are; they may come from a transplant donor. The chain employs TRDV1 and TRDJ1; possible D gene TRDD3, 6 bases. Source material: gamma-delta T cells. The CDR3 DNA reads TGTGCTCTTGGAGAGAGTACGCCTGGGGCCGATAAACTCATCTTT. Its translation is CALGESTPGADKLIF.